The clone carrying this T cell receptor (beta chain) showed up just a few times. Antigen: not known. This specimen belongs to a study of vaccination and CD4 T cells after COVID-19. Study-wide results and limits: Reactive clone data from convalescent patients indicated a median of about 90% appearing only post-vaccination. SARS-CoV-2-reactive clonotypes rose nonsignificantly, with the median going from approximately 21 to 40.

The length of the CDR3 is 13 residues. Germline lookup yields CDR1 DFQATT and CDR2 SNEGSKA (reference sequence). The trim removed 3 bases at V and 4 bases at J, leaving 1 base unmatched. CD4+ T cells that had been cultured provided DNA sequenced with the Oncomine TCR Beta short-read assay. CD4+ T cells were cultured, and genomic DNA was extracted from them. TCRdb used MiXCR to reprocess the PCR reads, holding one entry per CDR3 protein. The sample has 17,000 or so distinct CDR3 sequences, 43% seen once. Treatment described: roughly 10-day PBMC culture with coronavirus spike peptide pools or control peptides (ViraFEST assay). In the ViraFEST assay, peptide-pool expansion preceded TCR sequencing of expanded clonotypes.

The sequence was obtained from a human donor who had recovered from COVID-19. The specimen comprised CD4+ T cells from blood, cultured in vitro, sampled after SARS-CoV-2 vaccination. The chain carries TRBV20-1 and TRBJ2-7; 12 bases agree with TRBD2. CDR3 nucleotides: TGCAGTGCTAGGGGGACTAGCGGGTACGAGCAGTACTTC. Translating it yields CSARGTSGYEQYF.